Listed below are T cell receptor beta chains from one sample, sequenced in a study of human T cells and chemical hapten exposure. Using its own MiXCR run on the RACE reads, TCRdb lists one record per CDR3 protein. Of more than 250,000 distinct CDR3 sequences listed, about 7.7% were seen once; the top ten hold 0.9% to 1.5%. This material consisted of whole blood, taken in connection with sensitization to the hapten diphenylcyclopropenone (DPC). The receptors derive from a man aged 18 to 30 with alopecia areata. Some clones in this sample may be carry-over from other donors' samples. Both conserved end residues are part of each CDR3. The D gene is left open where the match is weak. Size is stated for part of the rows, as once, few or many counts, or as a class when the clone is expanded.

clone_size	d_call	j_call	v_call	cdr3_nt	cdr3_aa
.	TRBD1	TRBJ1-5	TRBV20-1	TGCAGTGCTACTGGACAGGGCAGACAGCCCCAGCATTTT	CSATGQGRQPQHF
.	TRBD1	TRBJ1-5	TRBV6-2/TRBV6-3	TGTGCCAGCCGTCGATCCACAGGGGGAGGCAATCAGCCCCAGCATTTT	CASRRSTGGGNQPQHF
many	.	TRBJ1-2	TRBV29-1	TGCAGCGCCAGGACAGTTACCTATGGCTACACCTTC	CSARTVTYGYTF
.	.	TRBJ2-1	TRBV3-2	TGTGCCAGCAGCCAAGAGCCCCTAGATACCAATGAGCAGTTCTTC	CASSQEPLDTNEQFF
.	.	TRBJ1-4	TRBV29-1	TGCAGCGTACGGGGGCGAGCGGCTAATGAAAAACTGTTTTTT	CSVRGRAANEKLFF
many	.	TRBJ2-7	TRBV28	TGTGCCAGCAGTACCTCTAGCGTGAGCTCCTACGAGCAGTACTTC	CASSTSSVSSYEQYF
many	.	TRBJ1-2	TRBV6-5	TGTGCCAGCAGTTACAAACAGTATAACTATGGCTACACCTTC	CASSYKQYNYGYTF
few	.	TRBJ2-7	TRBV28	TGTGCCAGCAGCACCCAGATCATGGGGGAGAGGGACGAGCAGTACTTC	CASSTQIMGERDEQYF
many	TRBD2	TRBJ2-2	TRBV2	TGTGCCAGCAGCGGGGGGTGGGCCCCCGGGGAGCTGTTTTTT	CASSGGWAPGELFF
.	.	TRBJ1-1	TRBV4-3	TGCGCCAGCAGCCAAGATATAGCACAGTGGGGACCTGAAGCTTTCTTT	CASSQDIAQWGPEAFF
many	TRBD1	TRBJ2-2	TRBV7-9	TGTGCCAGCAGCCTCATTCCCGGGACAGGGAACACCGGGGAGCTGTTTTTT	CASSLIPGTGNTGELFF
few	TRBD2	TRBJ2-3	TRBV7-6	TGTGCCAGCAGCACTTCAGTAGGCGGGGGGACCACAGATACGCAGTATTTT	CASSTSVGGGTTDTQYF
many	TRBD1	TRBJ2-7	TRBV20-1	TGCAGCGCCCAAACGACAGGGGGCGAGCAGTACTTC	CSAQTTGGEQYF
many	TRBD1	TRBJ2-2	TRBV6-5	TGTGCCAGCACCTGGGGACAGGGGGCCACCGGGGAGCTGTTTTTT	CASTWGQGATGELFF
many	TRBD1	TRBJ1-2	TRBV25-1	TGTGCCCGAAAGACAGGGGGCCAAGACTATGGCTACACCTTC	CARKTGGQDYGYTF
.	TRBD1	TRBJ1-6	TRBV4-1	TGCGCCAGCAGCCTAACCCGGGACAGGGGGCTTAATTCACCCCTCCACTTT	CASSLTRDRGLNSPLHF
few	.	TRBJ1-6	TRBV10-3	TGTGCCATCAGTTCACAAGCCGAACTTAATTCACCCCTCCACTTT	CAISSQAELNSPLHF
few	.	TRBJ2-3	TRBV12-3/TRBV12-4	TGTGCCAGCATCCCCTCCAGGGTACGCACAGATACGCAGTATTTT	CASIPSRVRTDTQYF
few	.	TRBJ2-3	TRBV7-9	TGTGCCAGCAGCTTATCTAAAGATACGCAGTATTTT	CASSLSKDTQYF
.	TRBD1	TRBJ2-1	TRBV6-6	TGTGCCAGCAGATCGGGACAGGCCCTCAATGAGCAGTTCTTC	CASRSGQALNEQFF
few	TRBD2	TRBJ2-3	TRBV10-3	TGTGCCATCTGCGGAACTAGCGGAAACACAGATACGCAGTATTTT	CAICGTSGNTDTQYF
.	TRBD1	TRBJ1-5	TRBV6-5	TGTGCCAGCAGTAGGGGACAGCTAGGCAATCAGCCCCAGCATTTT	CASSRGQLGNQPQHF
.	.	TRBJ1-1	TRBV10-3	TGTGCCATCAGTGAACTGATGAACACTGAAGCTTTCTTT	CAISELMNTEAFF
once	TRBD2	TRBJ2-1	TRBV2	TGTGCCAGCAGAGACTTTCTAGCGGGGGCCGCGGAGCAGTTCTTC	CASRDFLAGAAEQFF
few	.	TRBJ2-2	TRBV9	TGTGCCAGCAGCGTAGGAGGGCTAGCTGCCGGGGAGCTGTTTTTT	CASSVGGLAAGELFF
few	TRBD1	TRBJ2-5	TRBV4-3	TGCGCCAGCAGCCAAGATAACGACAGGGGCACTCAAGAGACCCAGTACTTC	CASSQDNDRGTQETQYF
few	.	TRBJ1-4	TRBV7-8	TGTGCCAGCAGCTTAGCGCCGGGGCGCGTCGAAAAACTGTTTTTT	CASSLAPGRVEKLFF
few	.	TRBJ1-2	TRBV11-2	TGTGCCAGCAGCCCCCAGTACTATGGCTACACCTTC	CASSPQYYGYTF
few	TRBD1	TRBJ1-6	TRBV14	TGTGCCAGCAGCCAATACCTTGGGGGACAGGGACGGTCACCCCTCCACTTT	CASSQYLGGQGRSPLHF
few	.	TRBJ1-1	TRBV12-3/TRBV12-4	TGTGCCAGCAGCGGGACGAAGAACACTGAAGCTTTCTTT	CASSGTKNTEAFF
.	.	TRBJ1-3	TRBV5-1	TGCGCCAGCAGCTTGTTTGAGGGTCCTCGCTCTGGAAACACCATATATTTT	CASSLFEGPRSGNTIYF
.	.	TRBJ1-1	TRBV12-3/TRBV12-4	TGTGCCAGCACCCCAGTCTGGGGCGCCGGAGCGAACACTGAAGCTTTCTTT	CASTPVWGAGANTEAFF
few	TRBD1	TRBJ2-3	TRBV3-1	TGTGCCAGCAGCTCGAGACAGGGGGCTGTGACAGATACGCAGTATTTT	CASSSRQGAVTDTQYF
.	.	TRBJ2-5	TRBV6-5	TGTGCCAGCAGTTACTCGAGTACTTCAGGCCCGTACTTC	CASSYSSTSGPYF
.	.	TRBJ2-7	TRBV11-1	TGTGCCAGCAGCCTACAACTCGCAAGCTCCTACGAGCAGTACTTC	CASSLQLASSYEQYF
.	TRBD1	TRBJ1-1	TRBV10-3	TGTGCCACCGTTTTCGGGACAGCGAACACTGAAGCTTTCTTT	CATVFGTANTEAFF
few	.	TRBJ2-7	TRBV6-2/TRBV6-3	TGTGCCAGCAGAACCCAGGGAACTCGCGAGCAGTACTTC	CASRTQGTREQYF
few	.	TRBJ2-2	TRBV3-1	TGTGCCAGCAGCCAAGACCTGGGGAGCGGGGAGCTGTTTTTT	CASSQDLGSGELFF
.	.	TRBJ2-7	TRBV28	TGTGCCAGCAGTTTAGAGATTCGGTCCGGGGTCGGCTCCTACGAGCAGTACTTC	CASSLEIRSGVGSYEQYF
.	.	TRBJ2-7	TRBV7-9	TGTGCCAGCAGCTTAGACGGGACATTTTCCTACGAGCAGTACTTC	CASSLDGTFSYEQYF
.	TRBD1	TRBJ1-5	TRBV19	TGTGCCATAGGGAGGGGGCATCAGCCCCAGCATTTT	CAIGRGHQPQHF
.	.	TRBJ2-5	TRBV7-2	TGTGCCAGCAGCGCAAGCCCGTTGGAGACCCAGTACTTC	CASSASPLETQYF
.	TRBD1	TRBJ2-5	TRBV7-9	TGTGCCAGCAGCAAGACAGGGGGCCAAGAGACCCAGTACTTC	CASSKTGGQETQYF
.	.	TRBJ1-1	TRBV29-1	TGCAGCGTTGAACAGGAGAACACTGAAGCTTTCTTT	CSVEQENTEAFF
few	TRBD2	TRBJ2-3	TRBV12-3/TRBV12-4	TGTGCCAGCAGTTTAGCCGGGACTAGCTTAACAGATACGCAGTATTTT	CASSLAGTSLTDTQYF
many	.	TRBJ1-1	TRBV29-1	TGCAGCGTTGATACGGGATTCGAAGCTTTCTTT	CSVDTGFEAFF
few	TRBD1	TRBJ2-7	TRBV4-1	TGCGCCAGCAGCCAAGATCGGGACAGGATCTACGAGCAGTACTTC	CASSQDRDRIYEQYF
few	.	TRBJ2-1	TRBV7-8	TGTGCCAGCAGCTTAGTCCGCCTCCCCTACAATGAGCAGTTCTTC	CASSLVRLPYNEQFF
many	TRBD1	TRBJ1-1	TRBV5-1	TGCGCCAGCAGCTATGACAGGGGGTACACTGAAGCTTTCTTT	CASSYDRGYTEAFF
few	.	TRBJ2-5	TRBV5-5	TGTGCCAGCAGCTTGGGACAGGACCAAGAGACCCAGTACTTC	CASSLGQDQETQYF
.	.	TRBJ1-3	TRBV11-2	TGTGCCAGCAGCCCGGGACACGAACGTCTGGACACCATATATTTT	CASSPGHERLDTIYF
many	.	TRBJ2-1	TRBV7-8	TGTGCCAGCAGAAGGGGACGGGACAATGAGCAGTTCTTC	CASRRGRDNEQFF
.	.	TRBJ1-1	TRBV5-6	TGTGCCAGCAGCTTGGAAGGGATCACAGCTTTCTTT	CASSLEGITAFF
.	TRBD1	TRBJ2-7	TRBV7-9	TGTGCCAGCAGCTCAACGGACAGGGGCTCCTACGAGCAGTACTTC	CASSSTDRGSYEQYF
few	TRBD1	TRBJ1-1	TRBV10-3	TGTGCCATACGAACAGGGGTCGATGAAGCTTTCTTT	CAIRTGVDEAFF